Listed here is a single T cell receptor beta chain. Its antigen remains unknown. This CDR3 comprises 13 residues. Germline CDR1 reads DFQATT; CDR2 reads SNEGSKA (reference sequence). The TCR beta cDNA came from 5'RACE template switching with UMIs. Using the 5' RACE reads, TCRdb records one entry per CDR3 protein without DNA. This sample's table has around 550,000 distinct CDR3 sequences. These data are taken from a study of T cells expressing NK-cell markers. The wider study: From sorted CD3+CD56+NKG2C+, CD3+CD56+NKG2C- and CD3+CD56-NKG2C+ T cells came the TCR beta repertoires. Seven donors tested HCMV-seropositive and one tested seronegative among the eight sequenced.

Study-wide results and caveats: As a fraction of CD8+ T cells, dominant NKG2C+ clonotypes reached about 1.0-7.0% in six donors.

Sequencing was performed on blood T cells: a sorted CD56 or NKG2C T cell subset, CD4+ or CD8+ T cells, or bulk PBMC T cells (not recorded which). The receptor was isolated from a man aged 18-30 years in good health. This rearrangement joins TRBV20-1 to TRBJ2-3. CDR3 loop: CSAHPKLTDTQYF.